This TCR beta chain was captured by sequencing in a study of radiotherapy plus CTLA-4 blockade in lung cancer. Produced via immunoSEQ multiplex PCR; TCRdb's table is partial and in-frame only. The repertoire consists of approximately 52,000 clones, with 77% occurring once and the leading ten covering 2% to 3%. V dropped 7 bases and J dropped 5 bases, with 14 bases sitting between them. CDR3 size: 12 residues. The germline V gene encodes CDR1 SQVTM and CDR2 ANQGSEA. The receptor comes from a human donor with non-small cell lung cancer whose response to radiotherapy plus ipilimumab could not be evaluated. The chain employs TRBV29-1 and TRBJ2-5; weak D call: TRBD2 (5 bases). Here the sequenced sample was peripheral blood, taken from a patient treated with radiotherapy plus ipilimumab. The CDR3 DNA reads as TGCAGCGAGCGAGTTAGCGCGGAGACCCAGTACTTC. Protein: CSERVSAETQYF.